The subject of this entry is one T cell receptor beta chain. Per the study methods: Quantification of nucleated cells was approximated via reference gene primer amplification. Libraries were prepared by immunoSEQ multiplex PCR; TCRdb keeps only in-frame clonotypes and omits some of them. From that table come the V and J calls and clone size; the DNA was used to work out D and trimming. Of around 58,000 clones listed, 88% are singletons. The data stem from a study of blood T cell repertoires in COVID-19. About the research overall: Sample material is recorded as cDNA or gDNA derived from T cells, B-cell-depleted T cells, or PBMCs.

Sequencing used peripheral blood. This clonotype was sampled from a woman in her fifties or sixties with COVID-19, enrolled during active disease.

Here the CDR3 DNA reads TGTGCCAGTAATGACCGGGACAGGGGGCAACCCCTCCACTTT. This sequence encodes CASNDRDRGQPLHF. The V call is TRBV19, the J call TRBJ1-6; 12 nucleotides align to TRBD1. Germline lookup yields CDR1 LNHDA and CDR2 SQIVND (reference sequence). V gave up 7 bases and J gave up 12 bases; unmatched junction bases: 7. The length of the CDR3 is 14 residues.